This TCR beta chain was captured in a study of radiotherapy plus CTLA-4 blockade in lung cancer (dated by TCRdb to the late 2010s). The study in broad terms: Objective responses occurred in around 20% of enrolled patients, and around 29% achieved disease control. The paper as a whole reports these results and caveats: After treatment with radiotherapy and ipilimumab, TCR clones that originated in tumors expanded in peripheral blood. The strongest predictors of response were reported to be early dynamic shifts in blood T cell clones along with a rise in serum interferon-beta following radiation.

As regards this clone: Its antigen is still unknown. No base quality information exists; no much larger clone differs at one position.

Focal radiation therapy combined with CTLA-4 blockade (ipilimumab) was tested in patients with chemo-refractory metastatic non-small-cell lung cancer. The library was built by means of the immunoSEQ multiplex PCR assay. TCRdb carries this immuneACCESS record with in-frame sequences only. Its versions omit some clonotypes, under half of them owing to an unresolved V gene in the studies checked, with the rest unexplained. This sample holds about 48,000 clones; less than 90% were observed only once. Of the sample, around 17% is held by the ten largest clones. Here the sequenced sample was peripheral blood, taken from a patient treated with radiotherapy plus ipilimumab. This clonotype was obtained from a human donor with non-small cell lung cancer that progressed on radiotherapy plus ipilimumab. Some clones in this sample may be carry-over from other donors' samples.

In nucleotides, the sequence is TGTGCCAGCAGCGTAGTGGACAACCGAAGGAGTCCCACCGGGGAGCTGTTTTTT. This sequence encodes CASSVVDNRRSPTGELFF. The chain joins TRBV9 to TRBJ2-2, and possibly TRBD1, on 5 matching bases. V is clipped by 0 bases and J by 4 bases, and the sequence between their germline boundaries is 19 bases long. As encoded in the germline V gene, CDR1 is SGDLS while CDR2 is YYNGEE. Spanning cysteine to phenylalanine, the CDR3 consists of 18 amino acids. CDR3 DNA is the only sequence kept; it has 54 bases, read in frame from the first base.